This T cell receptor (beta chain) comes out of a study of T cell responses to AZD1222 COVID-19 vaccine. Overall study findings and caveats: Most donors were white British and more were female, and clonal diversity was possibly underestimated. Baseline seropositivity characterized only a handful of AZD1222 recipients.

With regard to this clone: Its antigen is unidentified.

Libraries were prepared by immunoSEQ multiplex PCR; TCRdb keeps only in-frame clonotypes and omits some of them. The data hold 150,000 to 200,000 clones, with 70% to 90% observed a single time. V was pared by 0 bases and J by 1 base, with 9 bases between. Looked up from germline, CDR1 is LGHNA and CDR2 is YSLEER. This CDR3 region has 15 residues. The V call is TRBV4-3, the J call TRBJ1-1; D is unresolved. Sequenced here: peripheral blood, sampled on day 0 of AZD1222 vaccination. This receptor was taken from an adult in good health. Here the CDR3 reads CASSQDRATNTEAFF. CDR3 nucleotides: TGCGCCAGCAGCCAAGATAGGGCCACGAACACTGAAGCTTTCTTT.